These 9 T cell receptor beta chains were sequenced from one sample in a study of blood T cell repertoires in COVID-19. Sequencing used immunoSEQ multiplex PCR; TCRdb keeps in-frame clones, though not all of them. This table holds fewer than 150,000 clones, approximately 77% found once. Sequencing input: peripheral blood. These receptors all stem from a man older than 75 with acute or convalescent COVID-19.

The V and J genes are TRBV6-6 and TRBJ2-3; 7 bases align to TRBD2. Germline assignment: CDR1 MNHNY and CDR2 SVGAGI (reference sequence). This CDR3 is built from 12 residues. The J segment lost 2 bases and the V segment lost 9 bases, leaving 2 bases of the junction unmatched. The CDR3 reads CASAGDTDTQYF. For the CDR3, the DNA is TGTGCCAGTGCGGGGGACACAGATACGCAGTATTTT.

The rearrangement uses TRBV5-1 and TRBJ2-3; D gene ambiguous. The CDR3 is made up of 13 amino acids. The germline V gene encodes CDR1 SGHRS and CDR2 YFSETQ. The V end was cut by 3 bases, the J end by 4 bases, with 9 bases between. The CDR3, as DNA: TGCGCCAGCAGCTCCGCGGTGGCAGATACGCAGTATTTT. This sequence encodes CASSSAVADTQYF.

J is TRBJ1-5 and V is TRBV19; D ambiguous. This CDR3 region has 14 residues. Trimming took 5 bases from V and 3 from J, leaving 11 bases between them. The germline gives CDR1 LNHDA, CDR2 SQIVND (reference sequence). CDR3 sequence reads: CASSGGVLNQPQHF. Here the CDR3 DNA reads TGTGCCAGTAGTGGCGGGGTCCTCAATCAGCCCCAGCATTTT.

This chain joins TRBV28 and TRBJ2-4; 10 nucleotides agree with TRBD1. The CDR3 consists of 17 residues. Germline CDR1 MDHEN, CDR2 SYDVKM. The V and J ends lost 7 bases and 2 bases, in that order; junction bases with no gene match: 11. The CDR3 region has the DNA TGTGCCAGCACCCAGTGGTCGGACAGGGGGTCCAAAAACATTCAGTACTTC. Its protein is CASTQWSDRGSKNIQYF.

The chain combines TRBV5-1 with TRBJ1-2; D uncertain. Germline V gene data show CDR1 as SGHRS and CDR2 as YFSETQ. CDR3 length: 14 residues. V gave up 0 bases and J gave up 8 bases, with 14 bases separating them. The CDR3 loop is CASSLAGELGGYTF. The DNA of the CDR3 is TGCGCCAGCAGCTTGGCCGGGGAGCTAGGAGGCTACACCTTC.

The genes are TRBV4-2 and TRBJ2-1; 9 nucleotides match TRBD1. Germline V CDR1 and CDR2: LGHNA, YNFKEQ. The J segment lost 4 bases and the V segment lost 4 bases, leaving 5 bases of the junction unmatched. This CDR3 contains 15 residues. CDR3 residues: CASSLQGARYNEQFF. CDR3 DNA: TGTGCCAGCAGCCTACAGGGGGCCAGATACAATGAGCAGTTCTTC.

This clone was found a few times. This chain connects TRBV19 to TRBJ2-7, with TRBD1 matching 9 bases. Germline CDR1 reads LNHDA; CDR2 reads SQIVND (reference sequence). The CDR3 spans 13 residues. The V gene end was trimmed by 9 bases and the J gene end by 2 bases; junction bases not matched to a gene: 5. The CDR3 DNA is TGTGCCAGCAACAGGGGGCCGCCCTACGAGCAGTACTTC. Translation gives CASNRGPPYEQYF.

This clone was recorded many times. The chain combines TRBV5-1 with TRBJ1-1, with D perhaps matching TRBD1 (5 bases). The CDR3 loop spans 17 amino acids. The V end was cut by 0 bases, the J end by 3 bases, with 18 bases between. Looked up from germline, CDR1 is SGHRS and CDR2 is YFSETQ. The DNA for the CDR3 is TGCGCCAGCAGCTTGGGGTCTAGTATTAGCAGGGACACTGAAGCTTTCTTT. The encoded protein is CASSLGSSISRDTEAFF.

This clone came up a few times. In DNA form, the CDR3 reads TGTGCCAGTAGGGGGCGGGGACAGGGGTCGGATACGCAGTATTTT. Protein sequence: CASRGRGQGSDTQYF. The chain links TRBV19 to TRBJ2-3, with TRBD1 matching 10 bases. Germline CDR1 and CDR2: LNHDA and SQIVND (reference sequence). CDR3 size: 15 residues. The V and J ends lost 6 bases and 6 bases, in that order; junction bases with no gene match: 9.